This T cell receptor beta chain was captured by sequencing in a study of OX40 agonist ivuxolimab in advanced cancers. Study summary: In three patients, partial responses were observed, one with hepatocellular carcinoma and two with cutaneous melanoma.

Germline CDR1 and CDR2: MDHEN and SYDVKM. The V gene end was trimmed by 3 bases and the J gene end by 1 base; junction bases not matched to a gene: 9. This CDR3 contains 17 residues. With respect to this clone: The antigen remains undetermined.

Findings and limits, study-wide: In the 0.1 to 3.0 mg/kg range, CD4+ and CD8+ blood T cells had expanded clonally by week 6.

Blood draws occurred at baseline, cycle 4 day 1, and cycle 7 day 1. Only in-frame clones appear in the TCRdb table, and some are missing; sequencing was by immunoSEQ multiplex PCR. The data hold about 17,000 clones, with roughly 92% observed a single time. V is TRBV28 and J is TRBJ1-1, with 9 bases identical to TRBD1. The sequence came from an adult with an advanced solid tumor such as melanoma, head and neck, liver or kidney cancer. The input for sequencing was CD4+ or CD8+ T cells sorted from blood, taken in a trial of the OX40 agonist ivuxolimab. The CDR3 loop reads CASSFDLTGGENTEAFF. CDR3 DNA: TGTGCCAGCAGTTTCGACCTGACAGGGGGGGAGAACACTGAAGCTTTCTTT.